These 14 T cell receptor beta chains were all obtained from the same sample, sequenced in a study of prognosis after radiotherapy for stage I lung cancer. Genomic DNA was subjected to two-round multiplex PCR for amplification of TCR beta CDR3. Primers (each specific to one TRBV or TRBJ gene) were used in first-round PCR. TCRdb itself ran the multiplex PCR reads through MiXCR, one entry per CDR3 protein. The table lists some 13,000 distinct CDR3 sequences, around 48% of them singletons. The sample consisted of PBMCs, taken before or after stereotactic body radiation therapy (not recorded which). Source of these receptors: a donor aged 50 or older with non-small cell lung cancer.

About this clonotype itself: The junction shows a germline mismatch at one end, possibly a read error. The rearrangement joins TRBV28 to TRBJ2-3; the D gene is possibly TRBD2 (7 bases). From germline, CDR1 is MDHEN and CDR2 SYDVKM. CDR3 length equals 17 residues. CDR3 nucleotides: TGTGCCAGCAGTTTGGGGTCGGGGGGCTGGGCCACAGATAGGCAGTATTTT. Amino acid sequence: CASSLGSGGWATDRQYF.

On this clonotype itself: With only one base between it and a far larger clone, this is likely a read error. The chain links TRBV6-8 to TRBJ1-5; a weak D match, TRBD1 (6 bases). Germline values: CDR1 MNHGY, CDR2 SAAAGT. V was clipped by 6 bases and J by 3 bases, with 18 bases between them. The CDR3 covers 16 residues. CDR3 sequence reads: CASRPTGSQPNQPQHF. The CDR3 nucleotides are TGTGCCAGCAGGCCGACAGGATCGCAGCCCAATCAGCCCCAGCATTTT.

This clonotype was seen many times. CDR3 sequence reads: CASSDSGTGVGGYTF. The CDR3 DNA follows: TGTGCCAGCAGTGACAGCGGGACAGGGGTTGGCGGCTACACCTTC. The rearrangement links TRBV2 to TRBJ1-2; 10 nucleotides agree with TRBD1. The CDR3 has 15 amino acids. Germline-derived CDR1 and CDR2 are SNHLY and FYNNEI. V trimming: 3 bases; J trimming: 8 bases; junction bases outside the gene matches: 9.

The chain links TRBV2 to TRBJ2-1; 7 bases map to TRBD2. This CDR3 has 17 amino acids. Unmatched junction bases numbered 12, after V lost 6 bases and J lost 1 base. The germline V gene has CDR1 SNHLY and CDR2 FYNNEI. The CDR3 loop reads CASSTTSSLRSYNEQFF. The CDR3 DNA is TGTGCCAGCAGCACGACTAGCAGCCTTCGGTCCTACAATGAGCAGTTCTTC.

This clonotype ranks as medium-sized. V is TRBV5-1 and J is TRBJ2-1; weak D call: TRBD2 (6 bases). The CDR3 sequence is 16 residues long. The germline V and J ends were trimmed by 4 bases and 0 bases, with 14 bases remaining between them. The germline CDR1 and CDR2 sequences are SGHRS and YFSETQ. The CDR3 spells CASSPAAGSSYNEQFF. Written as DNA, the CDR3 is TGCGCCAGCAGCCCCGCAGCGGGCAGCTCCTACAATGAGCAGTTCTTC.

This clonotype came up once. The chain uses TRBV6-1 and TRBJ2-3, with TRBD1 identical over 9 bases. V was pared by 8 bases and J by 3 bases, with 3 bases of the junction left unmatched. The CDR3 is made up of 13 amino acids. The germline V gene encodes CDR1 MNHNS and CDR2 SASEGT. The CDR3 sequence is CASGTGNTDTQYF. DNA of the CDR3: TGTGCCAGCGGGACAGGGAATACAGATACGCAGTATTTT.

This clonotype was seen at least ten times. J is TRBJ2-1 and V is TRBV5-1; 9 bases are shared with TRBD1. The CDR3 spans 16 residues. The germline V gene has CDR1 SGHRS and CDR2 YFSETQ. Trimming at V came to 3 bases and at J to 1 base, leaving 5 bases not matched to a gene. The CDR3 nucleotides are TGCGCCAGCAGCTCGGGACAGGGTCGATCCTACAATGAGCAGTTCTTC. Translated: CASSSGQGRSYNEQFF.

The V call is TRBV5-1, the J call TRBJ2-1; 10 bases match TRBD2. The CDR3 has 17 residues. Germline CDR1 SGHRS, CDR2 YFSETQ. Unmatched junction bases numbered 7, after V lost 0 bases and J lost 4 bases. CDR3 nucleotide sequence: TGCGCCAGCAGCTTGGCCGCTAGCGGGAGAATGTACAATGAGCAGTTCTTC. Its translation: CASSLAASGRMYNEQFF. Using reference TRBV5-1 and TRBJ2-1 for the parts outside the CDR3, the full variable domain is KAGVTQTPRYLIKTRGQQVTLSCSPISGHRSVSWYQQTPGQGLQFLFEYFSETQRNKGNFPGRFSGRQFSNSRSEMNVSTLELGDSALYLCASSLAASGRMYNEQFFGPGTRLTVL.

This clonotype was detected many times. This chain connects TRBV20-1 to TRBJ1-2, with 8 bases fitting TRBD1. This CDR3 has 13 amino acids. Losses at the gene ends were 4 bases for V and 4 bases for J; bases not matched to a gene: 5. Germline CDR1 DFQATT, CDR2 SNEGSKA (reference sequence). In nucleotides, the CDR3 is TGCAGTGCTAAGCCAGGACAGGGCTATGGCTACACCTTC. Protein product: CSAKPGQGYGYTF.

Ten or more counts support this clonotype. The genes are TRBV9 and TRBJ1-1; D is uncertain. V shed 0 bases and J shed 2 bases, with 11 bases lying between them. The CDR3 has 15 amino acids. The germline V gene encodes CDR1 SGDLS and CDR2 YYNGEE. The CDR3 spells CASSVDPGLNTEAFF. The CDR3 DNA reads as TGTGCCAGCAGCGTAGACCCGGGGTTAAACACTGAAGCTTTCTTT.

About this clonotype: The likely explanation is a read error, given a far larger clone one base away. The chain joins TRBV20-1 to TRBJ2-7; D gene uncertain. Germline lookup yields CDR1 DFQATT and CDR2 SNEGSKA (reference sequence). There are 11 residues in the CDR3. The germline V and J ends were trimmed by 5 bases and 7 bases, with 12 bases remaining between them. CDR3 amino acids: CSALDRNEQYF. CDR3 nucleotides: TGCAGTGCTTTGGATCGTAATGAGCAGTACTTC.

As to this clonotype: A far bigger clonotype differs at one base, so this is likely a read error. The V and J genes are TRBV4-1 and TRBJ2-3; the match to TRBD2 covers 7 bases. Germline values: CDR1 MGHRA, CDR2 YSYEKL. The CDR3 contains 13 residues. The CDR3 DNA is TGTGCCAGCAGCCGAGAACCCGGGGGGACGCATTATTTT. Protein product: CASSREPGGTHYF.

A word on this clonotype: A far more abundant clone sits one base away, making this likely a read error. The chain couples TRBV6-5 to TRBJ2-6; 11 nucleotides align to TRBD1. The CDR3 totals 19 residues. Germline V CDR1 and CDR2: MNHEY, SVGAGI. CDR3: CSSSTFPGQGASGANVLTF. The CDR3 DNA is TGTTCCAGCAGCACCTTCCCCGGACAGGGGGCGTCTGGGGCCAACGTCCTGACTTTC.

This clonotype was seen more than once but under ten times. CDR3 sequence (DNA): TGCAGTGCGAGGACAGCCTACAATGAGCAGTTCTTC. Protein: CSARTAYNEQFF. The V gene is TRBV20-1, the J gene TRBJ2-1; the D gene is possibly TRBD1 (6 bases). The germline V gene encodes CDR1 DFQATT and CDR2 SNEGSKA (reference sequence). Trimming stripped 6 bases from V and 2 bases from J, with 8 bases between. The CDR3 contains 12 residues.